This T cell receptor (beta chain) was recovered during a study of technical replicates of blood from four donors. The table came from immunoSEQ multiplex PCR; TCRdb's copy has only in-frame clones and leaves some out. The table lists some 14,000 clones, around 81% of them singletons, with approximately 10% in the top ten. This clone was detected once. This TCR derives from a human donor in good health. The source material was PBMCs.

The CDR3 region is CASSPDRVYMDTEAFF. The CDR3 region has the DNA TGTGCCAGCAGTCCGGACAGGGTTTATATGGACACTGAAGCTTTCTTT. The J gene is TRBJ1-1, the V gene TRBV27; 8 bases are shared with TRBD1. Germline V lookup: CDR1 MNHEY, CDR2 SMNVEV (reference sequence). Germline trimming cut 5 bases from V and 3 bases from J; bases unmatched to any gene: 11. The CDR3 has 16 amino acids.